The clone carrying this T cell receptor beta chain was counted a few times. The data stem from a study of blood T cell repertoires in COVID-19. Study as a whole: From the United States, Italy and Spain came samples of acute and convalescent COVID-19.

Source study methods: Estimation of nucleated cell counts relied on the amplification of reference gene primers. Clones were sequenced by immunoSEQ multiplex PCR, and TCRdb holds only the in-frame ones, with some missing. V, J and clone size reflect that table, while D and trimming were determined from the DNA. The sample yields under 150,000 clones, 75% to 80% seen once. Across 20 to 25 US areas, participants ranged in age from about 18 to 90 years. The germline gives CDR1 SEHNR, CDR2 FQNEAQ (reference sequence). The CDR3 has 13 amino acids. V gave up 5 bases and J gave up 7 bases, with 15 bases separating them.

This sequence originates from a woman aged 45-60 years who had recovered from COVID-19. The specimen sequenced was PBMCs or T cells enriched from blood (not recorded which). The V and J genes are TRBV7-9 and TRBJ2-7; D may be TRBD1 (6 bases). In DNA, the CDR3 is TGTGCCAGCAGCAGGGACATCTGGTCGGAGCAGTACTTC. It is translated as CASSRDIWSEQYF.